These 32 T cell receptor beta chains were sequenced from one sample in a study of blood T cell repertoires in COVID-19. Libraries were prepared by immunoSEQ multiplex PCR; TCRdb keeps only in-frame clonotypes and omits some of them. The sample yields about 240,000 clones, 92% seen once. The sample consisted of peripheral blood. Source of these receptors: a man in his thirties or forties with COVID-19, enrolled during active disease.

The gene calls are TRBV29-1 and TRBJ2-6; 8 nucleotides align to TRBD1. The J segment lost 1 base and the V segment lost 6 bases, leaving 5 bases of the junction unmatched. Germline lookup yields CDR1 SQVTM and CDR2 ANQGSEA. The CDR3 contains 15 residues. DNA for the CDR3: TGCAGCGTCGGACAGGGCGAGTCTGGGGCCAACGTCCTGACTTTC. Translating gives CSVGQGESGANVLTF.

The chain employs TRBV11-2 and TRBJ2-1; 8 nucleotides agree with TRBD1. The V and J ends lost 3 bases and 9 bases, in that order; junction bases with no gene match: 16. Per germline, CDR1 SGHAT and CDR2 FQNNGV. This CDR3 comprises 17 residues. This CDR3 reads CASSLTRGTGGMGEQFF. In DNA, the CDR3 is TGTGCCAGCAGCTTGACTAGGGGGACAGGAGGGATGGGTGAGCAGTTCTTC. The variable domain in full, with the rest retrieved from reference TRBV11-2 and TRBJ2-1, is EAGVAQSPRYKIIEKRQSVAFWCNPISGHATLYWYQQILGQGPKLLIQFQNNGVVDDSQLPKDRFSAERLKGVDSTLKIQPAKLEDSAVYLCASSLTRGTGGMGEQFFGPGTRLTVL.

This chain joins TRBV5-4 and TRBJ2-1, with D possibly TRBD2 on 6 matching bases. This CDR3 contains 15 residues. Deletions cut 6 bases from V and 11 bases from J, with 24 bases between. Germline V gene lookup returns CDR1 SGHNT and CDR2 YYREEE (reference sequence). For the CDR3, the DNA is TGTGCCAGCACCACGGTGGGGATCGCGGGGACCCAGCAGTTCTTC. Its translation is CASTTVGIAGTQQFF. Full variable domain (missing parts from reference TRBV5-4 and TRBJ2-1): ETGVTQSPTHLIKTRGQQVTLRCSSQSGHNTVSWYQQALGQGPQFIFQYYREEENGRGNFPPRFSGLQFPNYSSELNVNALELDDSALYLCASTTVGIAGTQQFFGPGTRLTVL.

V gene TRBV2 combines with J gene TRBJ1-5, with 10 bases that match TRBD1. The CDR3 totals 14 residues. Germline V lookup: CDR1 SNHLY, CDR2 FYNNEI. After removal of 3 bases from V and 6 bases from J, the junction contained 2 bases not matched to a gene. The CDR3 DNA sequence: TGTGCCAGCAGTGACCGGGACAGGGGTCAGCCCCAGCATTTT. It encodes CASSDRDRGQPQHF.

J is TRBJ1-3 and V is TRBV15; 8 bases are a match to TRBD1. In germline, CDR1 is LNHNV, CDR2 YYDKDF (reference sequence). With V trimmed by 0 bases and J by 2 bases, 3 bases remained unmatched. The CDR3 has 16 residues. This CDR3 is CATSRDGTGPGNTIYF. CDR3 DNA: TGTGCCACCAGCAGAGATGGGACAGGCCCTGGAAACACCATATATTTT.

This clone has just a few counts. V usage is TRBV5-1 and J usage is TRBJ1-5; D remains ambiguous. The germline V gene encodes CDR1 SGHRS and CDR2 YFSETQ. This CDR3 comprises 15 residues. V dropped 4 bases and J dropped 0 bases, with 11 bases sitting between them. This chain's CDR3 is CASSLVPNSNQPQHF. The CDR3 nucleotides are TGCGCCAGCAGCCTAGTTCCTAATAGCAATCAGCCCCAGCATTTT.

The chain is built from TRBV5-6 and TRBJ1-3; D perhaps matches TRBD1 (5 bases). This CDR3 has 15 residues. The ends were cut back, 9 bases at V and 0 bases at J, with 16 bases in the middle. Germline values: CDR1 SGHDT, CDR2 YYEEEE. For the CDR3, the DNA is TGTGCCACCAAAGCAGGGTTCAGCTCTGGAAACACCATATATTTT. Its protein product is CATKAGFSSGNTIYF. The full variable domain, rest sourced from reference TRBV5-6 and TRBJ1-3, is DAGVTQSPTHLIKTRGQQVTLRCSPKSGHDTVSWYQQALGQGPQFIFQYYEEEERQRGNFPDRFSGHQFPNYSSELNVNALLLGDSALYLCATKAGFSSGNTIYFGEGSWLTVV.

In regard to this clone: The same CDR3 arises from other DNA sequences in this sample as well. The CDR3: CASSPRLAGGNEQFF. The CDR3, as DNA: TGTGCCAGCAGCCCGAGACTAGCGGGGGGGAATGAGCAGTTCTTC. The chain employs TRBV14 and TRBJ2-1; 14 bases are a match to TRBD2. The J segment lost 7 bases and the V segment lost 4 bases, leaving 3 bases of the junction unmatched. Germline CDR1 and CDR2: SGHDN and FVKESK. This CDR3 is 15 amino acids long.

This clone was observed a handful of times. V is TRBV12-5 and J is TRBJ1-1; 8 bases align to TRBD1. The CDR3 sequence is 16 residues long. V was pared by 6 bases and J by 1 base, with 10 bases of the junction left unmatched. Germline V lookup: CDR1 LGHNT, CDR2 FRNRAP. CDR3 nucleotides: TGTGCTAGTGGGCTGGACAGGGAGGGAACGAACACTGAAGCTTTCTTT. This gives the protein CASGLDREGTNTEAFF.

V usage is TRBV10-2 and J usage is TRBJ1-2; TRBD1 agrees at 7 bases. J lost 4 bases, V lost 2 bases, and 7 bases had no gene match. CDR1 is WSHSY and CDR2 is SAAADI in the germline V gene. This CDR3 is 15 amino acids long. The CDR3 region has the DNA TGCGCCAGCAGTGAGGCCTCGACAGGGTTCTATGGCTACACCTTC. Translation: CASSEASTGFYGYTF.

The chain combines TRBV6-4 with TRBJ2-6; weak D call: TRBD1 (6 bases). The CDR3 has 17 residues. The germline V gene encodes CDR1 MRHNA and CDR2 SNTAGT. V was cut by 5 bases and J by 0 bases, with 14 bases left in between. The CDR3 loop reads CASSPTGVSSGANVLTF. In nucleotides, the CDR3 is TGTGCCAGCAGTCCGACAGGAGTAAGCTCTGGGGCCAACGTCCTGACTTTC.

The chain employs TRBV19 and TRBJ1-4, with TRBD1 identical over 10 bases. CDR1 and CDR2 from the germline V gene are LNHDA and SQIVND (reference sequence). The CDR3 consists of 16 residues. V lost 5 bases to trimming and J lost 6 bases; unmatched junction nucleotides: 9. As DNA, the CDR3 is TGTGCCAGTAGTCTTCAAACCGGGACAGGGGATGAAAAACTGTTTTTT. Protein: CASSLQTGTGDEKLFF.

This clone was recorded only once. The CDR3 reads CASSFDGDRGSHEQYF. The CDR3 DNA follows: TGCGCCAGCAGCTTTGACGGGGACAGGGGTTCCCACGAGCAGTACTTC. The V call is TRBV5-1, the J call TRBJ2-7; TRBD1 agrees at 10 bases. CDR3 length: 16 amino acids. Germline trimming cut 2 bases from V and 5 bases from J; bases unmatched to any gene: 10. CDR1 and CDR2 (germline): SGHRS, YFSETQ. The whole variable domain, filled in from reference TRBV5-1 and TRBJ2-7, reads KAGVTQTPRYLIKTRGQQVTLSCSPISGHRSVSWYQQTPGQGLQFLFEYFSETQRNKGNFPGRFSGRQFSNSRSEMNVSTLELGDSALYLCASSFDGDRGSHEQYFGPGTRLTVT.

V usage is TRBV10-1 and J usage is TRBJ2-4; no firm D call. This CDR3 region has 16 residues. Germline V gives CDR1 WNHNN, CDR2 SYGVQD (reference sequence). V was trimmed by 0 bases and J by 0 bases, leaving 9 bases between them. CDR3 residues: CASSESLELAKNIQYF. Here the CDR3 DNA reads TGCGCCAGCAGTGAGTCGTTGGAGTTAGCCAAAAACATTCAGTACTTC.

The gene calls are TRBV18 and TRBJ1-5; TRBD1 matches 8 bases. Losses at the gene ends were 3 bases for V and 8 bases for J; bases not matched to a gene: 9. Per germline, CDR1 KGHSH and CDR2 LQKENI. The CDR3 contains 15 residues. Here the CDR3 DNA reads TGTGCCAGCTCACCTCGGACAGGGCAAGACGAGCCCCAGCATTTT. Translated: CASSPRTGQDEPQHF.

The J gene is TRBJ2-1, the V gene TRBV6-2 or TRBV6-3; 7 positions agree with TRBD2. V dropped 2 bases and J dropped 0; count of bases not matched to a gene: 1. The CDR3 runs to 15 residues. The germline CDR1 and CDR2 sequences are MNHEY and SVGEGT. The DNA for the CDR3 is TGTGCCAGCAGTTACGGCGGGAGCTCCTACAATGAGCAGTTCTTC. As protein: CASSYGGSSYNEQFF.

The J gene is TRBJ1-1, the V gene TRBV29-1; the D is unclear. The ends were cut back, 0 bases at V and 8 bases at J, with 13 bases in the middle. The CDR3 is 13 residues long. Germline assignment: CDR1 SQVTM and CDR2 ANQGSEA. CDR3 sequence: CSVEEAGNREAFF. The CDR3 nucleotides read TGCAGCGTTGAAGAGGCGGGAAACCGCGAAGCTTTCTTT.

The V gene is TRBV6-4, the J gene TRBJ2-3; 11 nucleotides match TRBD2. The CDR3 is made up of 13 amino acids. Germline CDR1 is MRHNA and CDR2 is SNTAGT. The J segment lost 12 bases and the V segment lost 1 base, leaving 3 bases of the junction unmatched. CDR3 protein: CASSDLTSGGQYF. In DNA, the CDR3 is TGTGCCAGCAGTGACTTAACTAGCGGGGGACAGTATTTT.

The chain links TRBV5-3 to TRBJ2-7; 7 bases map to TRBD1. TRBV5-3 is an open reading frame whose function is uncertain. The CDR3 extends over 16 amino acids. The V segment lost 2 bases and the J segment 1 base; nucleotides outside the gene matches: 9. CDR3 bases: TGTGCCAGAAGCTTTTTGTACGGGACAGAGTCCTACGAGCAGTACTTC. This sequence encodes CARSFLYGTESYEQYF.

This chain links TRBV7-9 with TRBJ1-1; 7 nucleotides agree with TRBD1. The CDR3 spans 15 residues. Unmatched junction bases numbered 9, after V lost 5 bases and J lost 3 bases. Per germline, CDR1 SEHNR and CDR2 FQNEAQ (reference sequence). The CDR3 region is CASSPHRDSYTEAFF. The CDR3 coding sequence is TGTGCCAGCAGCCCGCACCGGGACAGCTACACTGAAGCTTTCTTT. Looking up the rest from reference TRBV7-9 and TRBJ1-1 gives the full variable domain: DTGVSQNPRHKITKRGQNVTFRCDPISEHNRLYWYRQTLGQGPEFLTYFQNEAQLEKSRLLSDRFSAERPKGSFSTLEIQRTEQGDSAMYLCASSPHRDSYTEAFFGQGTRLTVV.

The rearrangement joins TRBV4-1 to TRBJ2-2; no clear D gene. The CDR3 totals 14 residues. V lost 0 bases, J lost 5 bases, and 7 bases lay in between. Germline CDR1 and CDR2: MGHRA and YSYEKL. The CDR3 DNA is TGCGCCAGCAGCCAAGAACACCTGACCGGGGAGCTGTTTTTT. Protein sequence: CASSQEHLTGELFF.

This clone came up a few times. V gene TRBV28 combines with J gene TRBJ1-6, with D possibly matching TRBD1 (6 bases). The CDR3 contains 15 residues. CDR1 is MDHEN, CDR2 SYDVKM, per germline. The V gene lost 3 bases and the J gene lost 10 bases, with 16 bases spanning the gap. The CDR3 nucleotides are TGTGCCAGCAGTTTGGGGACGGGGGGGCCCTCACCCCTCCACTTT. Translated: CASSLGTGGPSPLHF.

The chain has TRBV6-5 and TRBJ2-5; TRBD1 matches at 7 bases. The CDR3 is 13 amino acids. Germline CDR1 is MNHEY and CDR2 is SVGAGI. V gave up 6 bases and J gave up 2 bases; unmatched junction bases: 3. CDR3 DNA: TGTGCCAGCAGCGGGACAGCTCAAGAGACCCAGTACTTC. As protein: CASSGTAQETQYF.

The rearrangement uses TRBV5-6 and TRBJ2-2; D might be TRBD2 (6 bases). The length of the CDR3 is 14 residues. CDR1 and CDR2 from the germline V gene are SGHDT and YYEEEE. The V end was cut by 7 bases, the J end by 6 bases, with 16 bases between. CDR3 loop: CASGGAGWAGELFF. The CDR3 region has the DNA TGTGCCAGCGGAGGGGCAGGGTGGGCCGGGGAGCTGTTTTTT.

The CDR3 DNA reads as TGTGCCAGCAGCAAGGAAGGGGATTCTGGAAACACCATATATTTT. It specifies CASSKEGDSGNTIYF. V gene TRBV5-4 combines with J gene TRBJ1-3, with D perhaps TRBD1 (5 bases). Trimming pared 4 bases from V and 1 base from J, leaving 12 bases between. The CDR3 length is 15 residues. The V gene's germline CDR1 is SGHNT and CDR2 YYREEE (reference sequence).

V gene TRBV4-1 combines with J gene TRBJ2-1, with 9 bases identical to TRBD2. The junction had 11 bases not matched to a gene; V was cut back by 4 bases and J by 4 bases. CDR1 and CDR2 from the germline V gene are MGHRA and YSYEKL. The CDR3 runs to 17 residues. The CDR3 DNA is TGCGCCAGCAGCCCACACTCAGCGGGGGGAAAGTACAATGAGCAGTTCTTC. This sequence encodes CASSPHSAGGKYNEQFF.

In this sample, this clone turned up once. The chain joins TRBV9 to TRBJ1-3; D is perhaps TRBD1 (5 bases). Trimming pared 3 bases from V and 0 bases from J, leaving 13 bases between. CDR3 length: 16 residues. The germline gives CDR1 SGDLS, CDR2 YYNGEE. The CDR3 is CASSAGLLSSGNTIYF. The CDR3 DNA reads TGTGCCAGCAGCGCGGGACTCCTTAGCTCTGGAAACACCATATATTTT.

The chain is built from TRBV5-4 and TRBJ2-7; D not certain. CDR1 SGHNT and CDR2 YYREEE come from the germline V gene (reference sequence). The CDR3 runs 16 residues. V was cut by 4 bases and J by 2 bases, with 19 bases left in between. The CDR3 DNA reads as TGTGCCAGCAGCCCGCCCCCTGGGCACATCACCTACGAGCAGTACTTC. Translating gives CASSPPPGHITYEQYF. The whole variable domain, filled in from reference TRBV5-4 and TRBJ2-7, reads ETGVTQSPTHLIKTRGQQVTLRCSSQSGHNTVSWYQQALGQGPQFIFQYYREEENGRGNFPPRFSGLQFPNYSSELNVNALELDDSALYLCASSPPPGHITYEQYFGPGTRLTVT.

V is TRBV18 and J is TRBJ2-1, with D possibly being TRBD1 (6 bases). Germline V CDR1 and CDR2: KGHSH, LQKENI. The CDR3 has 15 amino acids. Between the trimmed V and J ends, which lost 3 bases and 8 bases, there was a span of 17 bases. In nucleotides, the CDR3 is TGTGCCAGCTCACCCGGTCTGGGGGCGCAGGATGAGCAGTTCTTC. Translated: CASSPGLGAQDEQFF.

The chain's CDR3 is CASSVLAGGLTQYF. Here the CDR3 DNA reads TGTGCCAGCAGCGTACTAGCGGGGGGCTTGACCCAGTACTTC. The chain combines TRBV9 with TRBJ2-5, with 11 bases aligning to TRBD2. The CDR3 is 14 residues long. Unmatched junction bases numbered 3, after V lost 1 base and J lost 7 bases. Germline lookup yields CDR1 SGDLS and CDR2 YYNGEE. Supplemented by reference TRBV9 and TRBJ2-5, the full variable domain reads DSGVTQTPKHLITATGQRVTLRCSPRSGDLSVYWYQQSLDQGLQFLIQYYNGEERAKGNILERFSAQQFPDLHSELNLSSLELGDSALYFCASSVLAGGLTQYFGPGTRLLVL.

This clone was picked up one time. CDR3 sequence (DNA): TGTGCCAGCAGCTCCGCCGGAGACGGGGGTTCCGGGGAGCTGTTTTTT. It yields the protein CASSSAGDGGSGELFF. This rearrangement joins TRBV3-1 (or the pseudogene TRBV3-2) to TRBJ2-2, with D possibly TRBD2 on 6 matching bases. This CDR3 is 16 amino acids long. Germline V gives CDR1 LGHDT, CDR2 YNNKEL (reference sequence). V lost 5 bases to trimming and J lost 6 bases, with 19 bases between them.

The genes are TRBV2 and TRBJ2-2, with a possible D match to TRBD1 (5 bases). From germline, CDR1 is SNHLY and CDR2 FYNNEI. The V and J ends lost 8 bases and 2 bases respectively, with 18 bases between them. The CDR3 runs to 16 residues. CDR3 bases: TGTGCCAGCTCCCTAGACAGCGCCTTAAACACCGGGGAGCTGTTTTTT. Translation: CASSLDSALNTGELFF.